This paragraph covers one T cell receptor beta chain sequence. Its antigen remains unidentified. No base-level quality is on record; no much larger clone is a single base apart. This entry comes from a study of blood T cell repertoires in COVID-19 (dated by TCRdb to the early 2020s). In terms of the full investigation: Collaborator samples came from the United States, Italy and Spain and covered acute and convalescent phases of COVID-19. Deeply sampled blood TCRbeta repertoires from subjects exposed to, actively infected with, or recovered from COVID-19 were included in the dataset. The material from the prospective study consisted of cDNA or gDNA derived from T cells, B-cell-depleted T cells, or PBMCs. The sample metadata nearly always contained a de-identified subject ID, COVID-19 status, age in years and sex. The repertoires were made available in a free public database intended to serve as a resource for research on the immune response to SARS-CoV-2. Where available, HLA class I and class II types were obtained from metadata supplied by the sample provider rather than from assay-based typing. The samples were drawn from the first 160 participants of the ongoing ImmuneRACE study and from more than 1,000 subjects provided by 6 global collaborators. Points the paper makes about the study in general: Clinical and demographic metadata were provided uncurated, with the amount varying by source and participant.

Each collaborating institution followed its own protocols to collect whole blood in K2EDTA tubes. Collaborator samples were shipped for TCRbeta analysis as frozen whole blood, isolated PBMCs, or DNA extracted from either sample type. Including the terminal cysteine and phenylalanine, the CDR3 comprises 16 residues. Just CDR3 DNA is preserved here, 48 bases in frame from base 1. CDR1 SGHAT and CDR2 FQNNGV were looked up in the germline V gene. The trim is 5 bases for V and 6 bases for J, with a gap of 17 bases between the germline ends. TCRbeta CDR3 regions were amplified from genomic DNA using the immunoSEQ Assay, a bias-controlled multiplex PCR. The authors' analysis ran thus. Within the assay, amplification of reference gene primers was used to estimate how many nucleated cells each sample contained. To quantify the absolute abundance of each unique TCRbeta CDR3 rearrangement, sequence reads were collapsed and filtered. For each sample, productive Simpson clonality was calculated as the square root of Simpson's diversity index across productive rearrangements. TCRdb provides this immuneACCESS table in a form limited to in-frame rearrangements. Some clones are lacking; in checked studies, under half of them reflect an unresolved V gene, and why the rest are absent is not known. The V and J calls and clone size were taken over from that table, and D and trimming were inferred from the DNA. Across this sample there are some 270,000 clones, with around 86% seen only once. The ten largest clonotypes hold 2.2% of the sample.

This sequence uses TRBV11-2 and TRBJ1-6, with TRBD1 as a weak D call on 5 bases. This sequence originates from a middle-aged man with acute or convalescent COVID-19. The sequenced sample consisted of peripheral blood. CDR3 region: CASSPNGGLFNSPLHF. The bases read TGTGCCAGCAGCCCTAACGGGGGATTGTTTAATTCACCCCTCCACTTT.